This T cell receptor beta chain was sequenced in a study of control samples from healthy donors and cancer patients. Trimming removed 2 bases at V and 6 bases at J, with 10 bases between. CDR3 length: 12 residues. Germline V lookup: CDR1 GTSNPN, CDR2 SVGIG (reference sequence). Only in-frame clones appear in the TCRdb table, and some are missing; sequencing was by immunoSEQ multiplex PCR. The sample holds 130,000 or so clones, 90% to 95% seen once. The receptor was isolated from a middle-aged man in good health. The J gene is TRBJ1-2, the V gene TRBV30; no definite D call. Sequenced input: blood. The CDR3 nucleotides read TGTGCCTGGAGTCAGGCCGGCAATGGCTACACCTTC. This codes for CAWSQAGNGYTF.